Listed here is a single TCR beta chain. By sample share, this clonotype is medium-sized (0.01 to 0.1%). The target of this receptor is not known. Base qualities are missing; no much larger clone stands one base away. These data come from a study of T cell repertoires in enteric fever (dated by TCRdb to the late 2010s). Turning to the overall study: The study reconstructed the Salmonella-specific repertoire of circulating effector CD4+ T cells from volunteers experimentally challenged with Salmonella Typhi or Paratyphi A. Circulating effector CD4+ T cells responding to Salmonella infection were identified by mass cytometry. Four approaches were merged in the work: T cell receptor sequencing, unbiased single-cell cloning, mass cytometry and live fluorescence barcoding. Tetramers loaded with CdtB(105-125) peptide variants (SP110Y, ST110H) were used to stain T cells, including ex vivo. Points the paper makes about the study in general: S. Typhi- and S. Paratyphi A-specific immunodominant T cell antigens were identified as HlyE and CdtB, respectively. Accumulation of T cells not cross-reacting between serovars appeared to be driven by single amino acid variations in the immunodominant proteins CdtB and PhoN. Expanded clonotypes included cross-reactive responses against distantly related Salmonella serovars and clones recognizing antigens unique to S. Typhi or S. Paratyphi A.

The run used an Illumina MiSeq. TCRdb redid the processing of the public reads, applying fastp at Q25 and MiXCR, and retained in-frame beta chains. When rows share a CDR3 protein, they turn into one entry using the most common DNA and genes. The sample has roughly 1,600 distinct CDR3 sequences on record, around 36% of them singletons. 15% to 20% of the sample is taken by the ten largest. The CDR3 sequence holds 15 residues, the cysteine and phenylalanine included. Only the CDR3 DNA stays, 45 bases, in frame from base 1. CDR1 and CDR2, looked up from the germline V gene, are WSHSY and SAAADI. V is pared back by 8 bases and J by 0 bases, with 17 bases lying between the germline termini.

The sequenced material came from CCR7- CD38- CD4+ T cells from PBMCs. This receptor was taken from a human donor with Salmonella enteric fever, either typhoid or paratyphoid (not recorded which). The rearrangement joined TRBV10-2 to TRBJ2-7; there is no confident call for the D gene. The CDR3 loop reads CASEPSGGYSYEQYF. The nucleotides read TGCGCCAGCGAACCCTCGGGCGGTTACTCCTACGAGCAGTACTTC.